This is a list of T cell receptor beta chains from one sample in a study of CD8+ T cells in alopecia areata. This table comes from immunoSEQ multiplex PCR, and its TCRdb copy is limited to in-frame clones, with some not included. The table includes 150,000 to 200,000 clones, approximately 61% detected once. The specimen comprised CD4+ T cells sorted from blood, sampled at week 24, from a patient treated with tofacitinib. These receptors all stem from a human donor with alopecia areata. The CDR3 runs from the conserved cysteine through the conserved F or W. The D gene is left open where the match is weak. Clone size, where shown, is once, few, many, or a class for clones that have expanded.

len: 13
j_gene: TRBJ1-2
abundance: .
v_gene: TRBV30
d_gene: TRBD1
CDR3aa: CAWRETGGKGYTF
CDR3nt: TGTGCCTGGAGGGAGACAGGGGGAAAGGGCTACACCTTC

len: 12
j_gene: TRBJ2-7
abundance: .
v_gene: TRBV29-1
d_gene: .
CDR3aa: CSAVDDEYEQYF
CDR3nt: TGCAGCGCTGTAGACGATGAATACGAGCAGTACTTC

len: 12
j_gene: TRBJ1-2
abundance: few
v_gene: TRBV7-9
d_gene: .
CDR3aa: CAGGTENYGYTF
CDR3nt: TGTGCCGGAGGGACCGAGAACTATGGCTACACCTTC

len: 14
j_gene: TRBJ1-2
abundance: .
v_gene: TRBV4-3
d_gene: .
CDR3aa: CASSPEDPSYGYTF
CDR3nt: TGCGCCAGCAGCCCCGAAGACCCTTCGTATGGCTACACCTTC

len: 14
j_gene: TRBJ1-2
abundance: .
v_gene: TRBV29-1
d_gene: .
CDR3aa: CSVEDGGRNYGYTF
CDR3nt: TGCAGCGTTGAAGATGGGGGCCGAAACTATGGCTACACCTTC

len: 12
j_gene: TRBJ2-7
abundance: .
v_gene: TRBV11-2
d_gene: TRBD1
CDR3aa: CATGTVNVEQYF
CDR3nt: TGTGCCACCGGGACAGTTAACGTAGAGCAGTACTTC

len: 17
j_gene: TRBJ2-5
abundance: .
v_gene: TRBV29-1
d_gene: .
CDR3aa: CSVGGGEESEGQETQYF
CDR3nt: TGCAGCGTGGGAGGGGGGGAGGAGTCGGAGGGCCAAGAGACCCAGTACTTC

len: 14
j_gene: TRBJ1-1
abundance: .
v_gene: TRBV30
d_gene: .
CDR3aa: CAWTPGGGTTEAFF
CDR3nt: TGTGCCTGGACCCCCGGAGGGGGAACGACTGAAGCTTTCTTT

len: 13
j_gene: TRBJ2-3
abundance: .
v_gene: TRBV29-1
d_gene: TRBD1
CDR3aa: CSVEDRGQDTQYF
CDR3nt: TGCAGCGTAGAGGACAGGGGGCAAGATACGCAGTATTTT

len: 11
j_gene: TRBJ2-1
abundance: few
v_gene: TRBV30
d_gene: .
CDR3aa: CAWSTTGEQFF
CDR3nt: TGTGCCTGGAGTACCACAGGAGAGCAGTTCTTC

len: 13
j_gene: TRBJ1-5
abundance: .
v_gene: TRBV30
d_gene: .
CDR3aa: CAWSVAENQPQHF
CDR3nt: TGTGCCTGGAGTGTGGCAGAAAATCAGCCCCAGCATTTT

len: 13
j_gene: TRBJ2-5
abundance: .
v_gene: TRBV29-1
d_gene: .
CDR3aa: CSVVMGGRETQYF
CDR3nt: TGCAGCGTTGTGATGGGGGGCCGAGAGACCCAGTACTTC

len: 14
j_gene: TRBJ2-4
abundance: .
v_gene: TRBV5-1
d_gene: TRBD1
CDR3aa: CASSLGRGSGIQYF
CDR3nt: TGCGCCAGCAGCCTCGGCAGGGGGTCCGGGATTCAGTACTTC

len: 15
j_gene: TRBJ2-1
abundance: once
v_gene: TRBV19
d_gene: TRBD2
CDR3aa: CASKVRTSGGNEQFF
CDR3nt: TGTGCCAGTAAAGTCCGGACTAGCGGGGGAAATGAGCAGTTCTTC

len: 14
j_gene: TRBJ2-1
abundance: .
v_gene: TRBV29-1
d_gene: .
CDR3aa: CSVEGVRVYNEQFF
CDR3nt: TGCAGCGTTGAAGGGGTAAGGGTCTACAATGAGCAGTTCTTC

len: 12
j_gene: TRBJ1-1
abundance: .
v_gene: TRBV29-1
d_gene: .
CDR3aa: CSVTERIGEAFF
CDR3nt: TGCAGCGTTACAGAGAGAATCGGTGAAGCTTTCTTT

len: 14
j_gene: TRBJ1-2
abundance: .
v_gene: TRBV4-3
d_gene: .
CDR3aa: CASSQDRANYGYTF
CDR3nt: TGCGCCAGCAGCCAAGACAGGGCGAACTATGGCTACACCTTC

len: 13
j_gene: TRBJ1-5
abundance: .
v_gene: TRBV30
d_gene: .
CDR3aa: CAWSVQGYQPQHF
CDR3nt: TGTGCCTGGAGTGTACAAGGGTATCAGCCCCAGCATTTT

len: 13
j_gene: TRBJ2-3
abundance: .
v_gene: TRBV4-1
d_gene: .
CDR3aa: CASSQDQERTQYF
CDR3nt: TGCGCCAGCAGCCAAGATCAAGAGAGGACGCAGTATTTT

len: 11
j_gene: TRBJ1-2
abundance: .
v_gene: TRBV29-1
d_gene: .
CDR3aa: CSDGQGDGYTF
CDR3nt: TGCAGCGACGGCCAGGGAGATGGCTACACCTTC

len: 16
j_gene: TRBJ2-3
abundance: .
v_gene: TRBV9
d_gene: .
CDR3aa: CASSVRVPTSTDTQYF
CDR3nt: TGTGCCAGCAGCGTTCGAGTTCCGACTAGCACAGATACGCAGTATTTT

len: 13
j_gene: TRBJ1-1
abundance: few
v_gene: TRBV14
d_gene: TRBD1
CDR3aa: CASSYVPGQMTFF
CDR3nt: TGTGCCAGCAGCTACGTCCCGGGACAGATGACTTTCTTT

len: 16
j_gene: TRBJ2-1
abundance: .
v_gene: TRBV4-3
d_gene: .
CDR3aa: CASSQDGMAEGNEQFF
CDR3nt: TGCGCCAGCAGCCAAGACGGGATGGCGGAGGGAAATGAGCAGTTCTTC

len: 16
j_gene: TRBJ1-1
abundance: .
v_gene: TRBV9
d_gene: TRBD1
CDR3aa: CASSVTPQGGNTEAFF
CDR3nt: TGTGCCAGCAGCGTAACTCCCCAGGGGGGGAACACTGAAGCTTTCTTT

len: 12
j_gene: TRBJ1-2
abundance: .
v_gene: TRBV29-1
d_gene: .
CDR3aa: CSVEAHPTGYTF
CDR3nt: TGCAGCGTTGAAGCCCACCCGACAGGCTACACCTTC

len: 14
j_gene: TRBJ1-1
abundance: .
v_gene: TRBV29-1
d_gene: TRBD1
CDR3aa: CSVEGNRGRTEAFF
CDR3nt: TGCAGCGTTGAAGGGAACAGGGGGCGGACTGAAGCTTTCTTT

len: 15
j_gene: TRBJ1-2
abundance: .
v_gene: TRBV19
d_gene: .
CDR3aa: CASNLRDRANYGYTF
CDR3nt: TGTGCCAGTAACCTCCGGGATCGGGCCAACTATGGCTACACCTTC

len: 13
j_gene: TRBJ2-3
abundance: .
v_gene: TRBV2
d_gene: TRBD1
CDR3aa: CASSEGDSNTQYF
CDR3nt: TGTGCCAGCAGTGAAGGGGACAGTAATACGCAGTATTTT

len: 16
j_gene: TRBJ2-5
abundance: .
v_gene: TRBV15
d_gene: TRBD1
CDR3aa: CATSRDRGLSGETQYF
CDR3nt: TGTGCCACCAGCAGAGACAGGGGGCTCTCTGGGGAGACCCAGTACTTC

len: 15
j_gene: TRBJ1-2
abundance: .
v_gene: TRBV27
d_gene: .
CDR3aa: CASKEQGEFNYGYTF
CDR3nt: TGTGCCAGCAAAGAACAGGGAGAATTTAACTATGGCTACACCTTC

len: 13
j_gene: TRBJ1-2
abundance: .
v_gene: TRBV11-3
d_gene: TRBD1
CDR3aa: CASSLTGVPGYTF
CDR3nt: TGTGCCAGCAGCCTGACAGGGGTGCCTGGCTACACCTTC

len: 13
j_gene: TRBJ1-2
abundance: .
v_gene: TRBV30
d_gene: TRBD1
CDR3aa: CAWSRDRGSGYTF
CDR3nt: TGTGCCTGGAGTCGGGACAGGGGCTCTGGCTACACCTTC

len: 13
j_gene: TRBJ2-7
abundance: .
v_gene: TRBV6-6
d_gene: TRBD1
CDR3aa: CASSSGQGYEQYF
CDR3nt: TGTGCCAGCAGTTCGGGACAGGGCTACGAGCAGTACTTC

len: 12
j_gene: TRBJ2-5
abundance: .
v_gene: TRBV30
d_gene: .
CDR3aa: CAWSLFPETQYF
CDR3nt: TGTGCCTGGAGCCTGTTTCCAGAGACCCAGTACTTC

len: 13
j_gene: TRBJ1-2
abundance: .
v_gene: TRBV4-3
d_gene: .
CDR3aa: CASSQVAQGGYTF
CDR3nt: TGCGCCAGCAGCCAAGTTGCCCAGGGCGGCTACACCTTC

len: 15
j_gene: TRBJ1-2
abundance: once
v_gene: TRBV27
d_gene: .
CDR3aa: CASRPLGPTNYGYTF
CDR3nt: TGTGCCAGCCGCCCCCTAGGGCCGACTAACTATGGCTACACCTTC

len: 14
j_gene: TRBJ1-1
abundance: .
v_gene: TRBV4-3
d_gene: TRBD1
CDR3aa: CASSLTGANTEAFF
CDR3nt: TGCGCCAGCAGCCTCACAGGGGCGAACACTGAAGCTTTCTTT

len: 12
j_gene: TRBJ1-1
abundance: few
v_gene: TRBV5-1
d_gene: .
CDR3aa: CASSLGRGEAFF
CDR3nt: TGCGCCAGCAGCTTGGGGCGGGGTGAAGCTTTCTTT

len: 11
j_gene: TRBJ2-1
abundance: .
v_gene: TRBV29-1
d_gene: .
CDR3aa: CSVGGYNEQFF
CDR3nt: TGCAGCGTGGGGGGTTACAATGAGCAGTTCTTC

len: 14
j_gene: TRBJ1-1
abundance: .
v_gene: TRBV27
d_gene: .
CDR3aa: CASSTQGMNTEAFF
CDR3nt: TGTGCCAGCAGTACACAGGGTATGAACACTGAAGCTTTCTTT

len: 15
j_gene: TRBJ2-7
abundance: .
v_gene: TRBV7-2
d_gene: .
CDR3aa: CASSLSGPGGYEQYF
CDR3nt: TGTGCCAGCAGCTTAAGTGGACCCGGAGGTTACGAGCAGTACTTC

len: 14
j_gene: TRBJ2-1
abundance: few
v_gene: TRBV29-1
d_gene: TRBD1
CDR3aa: CSVRSGTGANEQFF
CDR3nt: TGCAGCGTTCGGTCTGGGACAGGGGCTAATGAGCAGTTCTTC

len: 13
j_gene: TRBJ2-5
abundance: .
v_gene: TRBV2
d_gene: .
CDR3aa: CASSDGVQETQYF
CDR3nt: TGTGCCAGCAGTGACGGGGTTCAAGAGACCCAGTACTTC

len: 14
j_gene: TRBJ1-2
abundance: .
v_gene: TRBV30
d_gene: .
CDR3aa: CAWNRQGIDYGYTF
CDR3nt: TGTGCCTGGAACCGGCAGGGTATTGACTATGGCTACACCTTC

len: 15
j_gene: TRBJ1-5
abundance: .
v_gene: TRBV27
d_gene: TRBD1
CDR3aa: CASSPDRGSRQPQHF
CDR3nt: TGTGCCAGCAGCCCGGACAGGGGCTCGCGGCAGCCCCAGCATTTT

len: 11
j_gene: TRBJ2-3
abundance: few
v_gene: TRBV29-1
d_gene: .
CDR3aa: CSVERRDTQYF
CDR3nt: TGCAGCGTTGAAAGGAGGGATACGCAGTATTTT

len: 11
j_gene: TRBJ1-1
abundance: .
v_gene: TRBV6-5
d_gene: .
CDR3aa: CASRQANEAFF
CDR3nt: TGTGCCAGCAGGCAGGCAAATGAAGCTTTCTTT

len: 15
j_gene: TRBJ2-2
abundance: .
v_gene: TRBV7-2
d_gene: .
CDR3aa: CASSLAGLNTGELFF
CDR3nt: TGTGCCAGCAGCTTGGCGGGGTTGAACACCGGGGAGCTGTTTTTT

len: 13
j_gene: TRBJ1-2
abundance: .
v_gene: TRBV19
d_gene: TRBD1
CDR3aa: CASLRTGESGYTF
CDR3nt: TGTGCCAGCCTTCGGACAGGCGAAAGTGGCTACACCTTC

len: 14
j_gene: TRBJ2-3
abundance: .
v_gene: TRBV5-1
d_gene: .
CDR3aa: CASSLDRAVDTQYF
CDR3nt: TGCGCCAGCAGCTTGGATAGGGCGGTGGATACGCAGTATTTT

len: 14
j_gene: TRBJ2-5
abundance: .
v_gene: TRBV5-1
d_gene: .
CDR3aa: CASSLDRTAETQYF
CDR3nt: TGCGCCAGCAGCTTGGACCGGACGGCAGAGACCCAGTACTTC

len: 13
j_gene: TRBJ1-2
abundance: .
v_gene: TRBV7-2
d_gene: .
CDR3aa: CASSPRGDYGYTF
CDR3nt: TGTGCCAGCAGCCCAAGGGGGGACTATGGCTACACCTTC

len: 16
j_gene: TRBJ2-5
abundance: .
v_gene: TRBV5-1
d_gene: TRBD2
CDR3aa: CASSLDPAGGSETQYF
CDR3nt: TGCGCCAGCAGCTTGGATCCAGCGGGGGGGTCCGAGACCCAGTACTTC

len: 16
j_gene: TRBJ2-2
abundance: many
v_gene: TRBV7-6
d_gene: .
CDR3aa: CASSLGTKLYTGELFF
CDR3nt: TGTGCCAGCAGCTTAGGGACTAAGCTTTACACCGGGGAGCTGTTTTTT

len: 14
j_gene: TRBJ1-4
abundance: few
v_gene: TRBV18
d_gene: TRBD1
CDR3aa: CASSPMGQNEKLFF
CDR3nt: TGTGCCAGCTCACCTATGGGACAGAATGAAAAACTGTTTTTT

len: 15
j_gene: TRBJ2-7
abundance: .
v_gene: TRBV7-2
d_gene: TRBD2
CDR3aa: CASSSQWAGGYEQYF
CDR3nt: TGTGCCAGCAGCTCCCAGTGGGCGGGGGGCTACGAGCAGTACTTC

len: 15
j_gene: TRBJ2-7
abundance: .
v_gene: TRBV18
d_gene: .
CDR3aa: CASSPGGGVIDEQYF
CDR3nt: TGTGCCAGCTCACCCGGAGGCGGCGTGATCGACGAGCAGTACTTC